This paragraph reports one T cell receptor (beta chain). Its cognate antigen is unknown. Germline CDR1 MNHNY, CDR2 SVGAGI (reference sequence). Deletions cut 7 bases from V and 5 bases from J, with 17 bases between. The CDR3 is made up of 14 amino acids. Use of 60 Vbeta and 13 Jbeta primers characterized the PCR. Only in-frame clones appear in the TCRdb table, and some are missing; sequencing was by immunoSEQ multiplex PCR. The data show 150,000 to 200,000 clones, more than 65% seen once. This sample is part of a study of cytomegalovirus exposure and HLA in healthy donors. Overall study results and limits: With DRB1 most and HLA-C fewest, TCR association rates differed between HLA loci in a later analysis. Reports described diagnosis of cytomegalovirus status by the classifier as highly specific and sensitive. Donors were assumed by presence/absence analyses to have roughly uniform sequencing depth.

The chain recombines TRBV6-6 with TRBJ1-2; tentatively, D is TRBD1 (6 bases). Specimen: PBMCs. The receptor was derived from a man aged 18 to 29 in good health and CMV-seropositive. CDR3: CASTLGGVRYGYTF. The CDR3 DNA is TGTGCCAGCACTCTAGGGGGGGTAAGGTATGGCTACACCTTC.